The sequence of this T cell receptor beta chain was determined in a study of vaccination and CD4 T cells after COVID-19. As regards this clonotype: The antigen remains undetermined.

Treatment noted: 10-day PBMC culture with coronavirus spike peptide pools or control peptides (ViraFEST assay). This CDR3 is built from 13 residues. The germline V gene has CDR1 SGHVS and CDR2 FNYEAQ. V was shortened by 1 base and J by 11 bases, with 12 bases between the two germline ends. With the Oncomine TCR Beta short-read assay, DNA from cultured CD4+ T cells was sequenced. TCRdb re-derived calls from the PCR reads in MiXCR, one entry per CDR3 protein. Among nearly 15,000 distinct CDR3 sequences, 52% were seen once, and the ten largest hold about 7.2%. Specimen: CD4+ T cells from blood, cultured in vitro. This chain connects TRBV7-6 to TRBJ1-5, with a tentative D call TRBD1 (5 bases). This TCR derives from a human donor who had recovered from COVID-19. The CDR3 region has the DNA TGTGCCAGCAGCTTAGGACAGAGAAGAACCCAGCATTTT. Protein product: CASSLGQRRTQHF. Looking up the rest from reference TRBV7-6 and TRBJ1-5 gives the full variable domain: GAGVSQSPRYKVTKRGQDVALRCDPISGHVSLYWYRQALGQGPEFLTYFNYEAQQDKSGLPNDRFSAERPEGSISTLTIQRTEQRDSAMYRCASSLGQRRTQHFGDGTRLSIL.